This entry lists 30 T cell receptor beta chains sequenced from one sample in a study of blood T cell repertoires in COVID-19. Clones were sequenced by immunoSEQ multiplex PCR, and TCRdb holds only the in-frame ones, with some missing. This table holds about 300,000 clones, under 90% found once. The sequenced material came from PBMCs or T cells enriched from blood (not recorded which). These receptors came from a man aged 25 to 45 who had recovered from COVID-19.

The V gene is TRBV30, the J gene TRBJ1-2; D remains ambiguous. The CDR3 contains 12 residues. The V gene lost 5 bases and the J gene lost 10 bases, with 17 bases spanning the gap. Germline V gene data show CDR1 as GTSNPN and CDR2 as SVGIG (reference sequence). This chain's CDR3 is CAWSFQSGVYTF. In DNA form, the CDR3 reads TGTGCCTGGTCCTTCCAATCGGGAGTCTACACCTTC.

This clone has a single count. The V and J genes are TRBV5-4 and TRBJ2-2, with 9 bases fitting TRBD1. Trimming took 4 bases from V and 5 from J; bases not matched to a gene: 9. From germline, CDR1 is SGHNT and CDR2 YYREEE (reference sequence). The CDR3 is 16 amino acids. CDR3 in amino acids: CASSDLNRGHTGELFF. The CDR3 region has the DNA TGTGCCAGCAGCGACCTAAACAGGGGGCATACCGGGGAGCTGTTTTTT.

The rearrangement joins TRBV3-1 (or the pseudogene TRBV3-2) to TRBJ2-5; tentatively, D is TRBD1 (5 bases). Germline V gene data show CDR1 as LGHDT and CDR2 as YNNKEL (reference sequence). The CDR3 loop spans 14 amino acids. Between the trimmed V and J ends, which lost 3 bases and 1 base, there was a span of 9 bases. CDR3 in DNA: TGTGCCAGCAGCCACAGGGTTGGCCAAGAGACCCAGTACTTC. This codes for CASSHRVGQETQYF.

The gene calls are TRBV20-1 and TRBJ2-1, with a tentative D call TRBD2 (6 bases). This CDR3 region has 13 residues. Germline V gives CDR1 DFQATT, CDR2 SNEGSKA (reference sequence). V lost 3 bases, J lost 5 bases, and 11 bases lay in between. The CDR3 here is CSASPSANNEQFF. CDR3 bases: TGCAGTGCTAGTCCTAGCGCAAACAATGAGCAGTTCTTC.

V and J are TRBV24-1 and TRBJ2-1, with 9 bases that match TRBD1. The CDR3 totals 15 residues. Germline CDR1 and CDR2: KGHDR and SFDVKD. V was pared by 7 bases and J by 3 bases, with 6 bases of the junction left unmatched. The CDR3 coding sequence is TGTGCCACCAGCTTGACAGGGGGGAGCTACAATGAGCAGTTCTTC. Translated: CATSLTGGSYNEQFF.

This clone was seen once. In nucleotides, the CDR3 is TGTGCCAGCAGCTTAGGCCGCCGGGGGAGGTCGAATGGCTACACCTTC. Residues: CASSLGRRGRSNGYTF. V and J are TRBV7-8 and TRBJ1-2; possibly TRBD1 for D (5 bases). The CDR3 has 16 amino acids. In germline, CDR1 is SGHVS, CDR2 FQNEAQ. Trimming removed 1 base from V and 6 bases from J, with 18 bases in between. Variable domain in full (rest from reference TRBV7-8 and TRBJ1-2): GAGVSQSPRYKVAKRGQDVALRCDPISGHVSLFWYQQALGQGPEFLTYFQNEAQLDKSGLPSDRFFAERPEGSVSTLKIQRTQQEDSAVYLCASSLGRRGRSNGYTFGSGTRLTVV.

The gene calls are TRBV7-2 and TRBJ2-7, with 8 bases lining up with TRBD1. The germline V gene has CDR1 SGHTA and CDR2 FQGNSA. The V and J ends lost 3 bases and 4 bases, in that order; junction bases with no gene match: 5. This CDR3 contains 14 residues. In DNA form, the CDR3 reads TGTGCCAGCAGCTTGGCAGGGGGCAAGTACGAGCAGTACTTC. Its translation is CASSLAGGKYEQYF.

This clone appeared a single time. The rearrangement joins TRBV11-2 to TRBJ2-7; D possibly corresponds to TRBD1 (6 bases). Between the trimmed V and J ends, which lost 7 bases and 3 bases, there was a span of 16 bases. The CDR3 is 14 amino acids. Looked up from germline, CDR1 is SGHAT and CDR2 is FQNNGV. CDR3 protein: CASTWLPQGYEQYF. The CDR3 DNA sequence: TGTGCCAGCACCTGGTTGCCACAGGGCTACGAGCAGTACTTC.

The rearrangement joins TRBV2 to TRBJ2-2; 7 nucleotides line up with TRBD1. The V gene's germline CDR1 is SNHLY and CDR2 FYNNEI. This CDR3 is built from 15 residues. With V trimmed by 3 bases and J by 4 bases, 5 bases remained unmatched. The CDR3 here is CASSEGQRTTGELFF. Written as DNA, the CDR3 is TGTGCCAGCAGTGAGGGACAGCGAACCACCGGGGAGCTGTTTTTT.

The chain combines TRBV11-3 with TRBJ2-1; 7 bases map to TRBD2. The V segment lost 0 bases and the J segment 8 bases; nucleotides outside the gene matches: 10. Germline V gives CDR1 SGHNT, CDR2 YENEEA. The CDR3 length is 16 residues. The CDR3 loop reads CASSLDSGGGIHEQFF. CDR3 in DNA: TGTGCCAGCAGCTTAGATAGTGGCGGGGGAATCCATGAGCAGTTCTTC.

This chain links TRBV12-3 or TRBV12-4 with TRBJ1-1, with D unresolved. V lost 6 bases and J 10 bases, leaving 15 bases between the germline ends. The length of the CDR3 is 12 residues. The CDR3 region has the DNA TGTGCCAGCAGCGCAGGAACCCTCCGAGCTTTCTTT. Its translation: CASSAGTLRAFF.

This clone was seen a single time. V gene TRBV14 combines with J gene TRBJ1-1, with D possibly matching TRBD1 (5 bases). V was trimmed by 6 bases and J by 1 base, leaving 9 bases between them. The CDR3 is made up of 13 amino acids. CDR1 is SGHDN and CDR2 is FVKESK in the germline V gene. For the CDR3, the DNA is TGTGCCAGCAGTCTCGACAGGAACACTGAAGCTTTCTTT. Protein product: CASSLDRNTEAFF.

This clone appeared many times. This chain uses TRBV27 with TRBJ1-5; D unclear. Germline V CDR1 and CDR2: MNHEY, SMNVEV (reference sequence). The CDR3 spans 13 residues. Deletions cut 5 bases from V and 6 bases from J, with 11 bases between. CDR3 coding DNA: TGTGCCAGCAGTCAAGGTGGAGTTCAGCCCCAGCATTTT. It codes for CASSQGGVQPQHF.

This clone has only a few counts. DNA for the CDR3: TGTGCCAGCAGTTCATCCGGGACAGGGCAGCAGCCCCAGCATTTT. Its protein is CASSSSGTGQQPQHF. The V call is TRBV6-5, the J call TRBJ1-5; 9 nucleotides match TRBD1. Germline CDR1 reads MNHEY; CDR2 reads SVGAGI. Trimming removed 4 bases from V and 7 bases from J; junction bases left unmatched: 8. The CDR3 runs to 15 residues.

The V call is TRBV5-1, the J call TRBJ2-2; 8 bases are shared with TRBD2. With 0 bases clipped from V and 4 bases from J, the junction kept 2 bases outside the gene matches. The CDR3 is 15 residues long. CDR1 is SGHRS and CDR2 is YFSETQ in the germline V gene. CDR3 coding DNA: TGCGCCAGCAGCTTGGCCCTAGCGGGCACCGGGGAGCTGTTTTTT. It codes for CASSLALAGTGELFF.

The chain has TRBV27 and TRBJ2-1; tentative D call: TRBD2 (5 bases). This CDR3 has 13 amino acids. Trimming removed 5 bases at V and 0 bases at J, with 5 bases between. Germline V gene sequence: CDR1 MNHEY, CDR2 SMNVEV (reference sequence). The CDR3 sequence is CASSGSSYNEQFF. CDR3 nucleotide sequence: TGTGCCAGCAGTGGGAGCTCCTACAATGAGCAGTTCTTC.

A single count supports this clone. The V and J genes are TRBV25-1 and TRBJ1-6; 10 nucleotides line up with TRBD1. Trimming at V came to 6 bases and at J to 8 bases, leaving 1 base not matched to a gene. There are 13 residues in the CDR3. Germline CDR1 MGHDK, CDR2 SYGVNS. CDR3 nucleotides: TGTGCCAGCAGGGGACAGGGGTATTCACCCCTCCACTTT. Encoded protein: CASRGQGYSPLHF.

This chain joins TRBV7-2 and TRBJ2-2; TRBD2 matches at 14 bases. This CDR3 has 18 amino acids. With 1 base clipped from V and 6 bases from J, the junction kept 7 bases outside the gene matches. Per germline, CDR1 SGHTA and CDR2 FQGNSA. CDR3 region: CASSLGTSGRPGAGELFF. The CDR3 DNA reads as TGTGCCAGCAGCTTAGGGACTAGCGGGAGGCCCGGGGCCGGGGAGCTGTTTTTT.

This clone was detected a few times. This chain uses TRBV7-6 with TRBJ1-1; TRBD1 is a possible D gene (6 bases). V was trimmed by 1 base and J by 1 base, leaving 13 bases between them. Germline CDR1 and CDR2: SGHVS and FNYEAQ. CDR3 length equals 16 residues. The CDR3 DNA reads as TGTGCCAGCAGCTTAGGGACCAGGGGTACGAACACTGAAGCTTTCTTT. Protein: CASSLGTRGTNTEAFF.

This sequence joins TRBV4-1 and TRBJ1-5; D is undetermined. The CDR3 loop spans 15 amino acids. V was pared by 1 base and J by 2 bases, with 9 bases between. CDR1 is MGHRA, CDR2 YSYEKL, per germline. CDR3 region: CASSQVPQGNQPQHF. The CDR3 DNA is TGCGCCAGCAGCCAAGTTCCCCAGGGCAATCAGCCCCAGCATTTT.

The J gene is TRBJ2-7, the V gene TRBV28, with 11 bases fitting TRBD2. Trimming cost V 3 bases and J 0 bases; bases outside gene matches: 1. The CDR3 is 15 residues long. From germline, CDR1 is MDHEN and CDR2 SYDVKM. CDR3 loop: CASSFTSGSSYEQYF. Written as DNA, the CDR3 is TGTGCCAGCAGTTTTACTAGCGGGAGCTCCTACGAGCAGTACTTC.

This clone has a handful of counts. The DNA for the CDR3 is TGTGCCAGCAGCTTAGCTGGAGTTCTACTCTCTGGAAACACCATATATTTT. It yields the protein CASSLAGVLLSGNTIYF. This chain links TRBV7-9 with TRBJ1-3; D remains unclear. The CDR3 length is 17 residues. Looked up from germline, CDR1 is SEHNR and CDR2 is FQNEAQ (reference sequence). Between the trimmed V and J ends, which lost 0 bases and 0 bases, there was a span of 12 bases.

This chain links TRBV2 with TRBJ2-5, with D possibly TRBD1 on 6 matching bases. The CDR3 has 12 amino acids. V lost 2 bases, J lost 7 bases, and 8 bases lay in between. Germline CDR1 reads SNHLY; CDR2 reads FYNNEI. Here the CDR3 DNA reads TGTGCCAGCAGTGAAAAAGGGGGGACCCAGTACTTC. Protein sequence: CASSEKGGTQYF.

The chain uses TRBV10-3 and TRBJ2-7; 13 bases agree with TRBD2. After removal of 6 bases from V and 1 base from J, the junction contained 9 bases not matched to a gene. CDR3 size: 17 residues. Germline CDR1 ENHRY, CDR2 SYGVKD. The CDR3 region is CAIRTTSGRTGSYEQYF. The CDR3 DNA follows: TGTGCCATCAGGACGACTAGCGGGAGGACCGGGTCCTACGAGCAGTACTTC.

The chain carries TRBV6-5 and TRBJ2-7, with D maybe TRBD2 (5 bases). The germline CDR1 and CDR2 sequences are MNHEY and SVGAGI. This CDR3 is built from 13 residues. V was trimmed by 7 bases and J by 4 bases, leaving 14 bases between them. In nucleotides, the CDR3 is TGTGCCAGCACTGCAAGTGGAGGTTACGAGCAGTACTTC. Its protein product is CASTASGGYEQYF.

This clone was seen a single time. The CDR3 loop is CASNLGVTGELFF. CDR3 DNA: TGTGCCAGTAACCTGGGCGTCACCGGGGAGCTGTTTTTT. The chain combines TRBV19 with TRBJ2-2; D gene ambiguous. CDR1 is LNHDA and CDR2 is SQIVND in the germline V gene (reference sequence). This CDR3 comprises 13 residues. Trimming removed 7 bases at V and 4 bases at J, with 10 bases between.

The chain is built from TRBV24-1 and TRBJ2-3, with 13 bases aligning to TRBD2. Germline V gives CDR1 KGHDR, CDR2 SFDVKD. V lost 6 bases to trimming and J lost 3 bases; unmatched junction nucleotides: 2. The CDR3 contains 15 residues. In DNA, the CDR3 is TGTGCCACCAGTCGGACTAGCGGGAGTACAGATACGCAGTATTTT. It encodes CATSRTSGSTDTQYF.

The chain recombines TRBV27 with TRBJ1-2; D possibly corresponds to TRBD1 (6 bases). This CDR3 region has 13 residues. Germline assignment: CDR1 MNHEY and CDR2 SMNVEV (reference sequence). The V gene lost 5 bases and the J gene lost 7 bases, with 14 bases spanning the gap. The CDR3 region has the DNA TGTGCCAGCAGTCCATCAGGGGTGATTGGCTACACCTTC. Translation: CASSPSGVIGYTF.

This clone occurred once. This rearrangement joins TRBV7-2 to TRBJ1-6, with a tentative D call TRBD1 (5 bases). Between the trimmed V and J ends, which lost 4 bases and 10 bases, there was a span of 14 bases. This CDR3 contains 14 residues. The germline CDR1 and CDR2 sequences are SGHTA and FQGNSA. CDR3 coding DNA: TGTGCCAGCAGCTCATACGGGGACTTCTCACCCCTCCACTTT. This sequence encodes CASSSYGDFSPLHF. The entire variable domain, with the rest obtained from reference TRBV7-2 and TRBJ1-6, is as follows: GAGVSQSPSNKVTEKGKDVELRCDPISGHTALYWYRQSLGQGLEFLIYFQGNSAPDKSGLPSDRFSAERTGGSVSTLTIQRTQQEDSAVYLCASSSYGDFSPLHFGNGTRLTVT.

This clone was found once. The gene calls are TRBV28 and TRBJ2-5; D may be TRBD1 (6 bases). The V gene's germline CDR1 is MDHEN and CDR2 SYDVKM. The CDR3 contains 14 residues. The V gene lost 6 bases and the J gene lost 1 base, with 12 bases spanning the gap. This CDR3 reads CASSLLGGQETQYF. The CDR3 region has the DNA TGTGCCAGCAGCCTCTTAGGGGGCCAAGAGACCCAGTACTTC.